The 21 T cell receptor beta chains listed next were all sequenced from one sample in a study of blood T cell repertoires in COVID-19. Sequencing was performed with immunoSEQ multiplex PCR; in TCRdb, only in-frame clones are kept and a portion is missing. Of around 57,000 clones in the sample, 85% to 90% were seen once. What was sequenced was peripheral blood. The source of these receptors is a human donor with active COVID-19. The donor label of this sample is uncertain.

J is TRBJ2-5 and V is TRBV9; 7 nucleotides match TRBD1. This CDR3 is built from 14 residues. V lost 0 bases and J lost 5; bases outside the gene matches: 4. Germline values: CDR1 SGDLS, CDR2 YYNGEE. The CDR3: CASSVDRGHETQYF. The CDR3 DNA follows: TGTGCCAGCAGCGTAGACAGGGGACATGAGACCCAGTACTTC.

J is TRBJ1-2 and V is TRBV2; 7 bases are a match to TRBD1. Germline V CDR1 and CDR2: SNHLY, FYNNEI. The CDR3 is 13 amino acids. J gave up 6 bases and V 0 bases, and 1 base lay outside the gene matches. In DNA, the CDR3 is TGTGCCAGCAGTGAAGCAGGGGGCAATGGCTACACCTTC. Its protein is CASSEAGGNGYTF.

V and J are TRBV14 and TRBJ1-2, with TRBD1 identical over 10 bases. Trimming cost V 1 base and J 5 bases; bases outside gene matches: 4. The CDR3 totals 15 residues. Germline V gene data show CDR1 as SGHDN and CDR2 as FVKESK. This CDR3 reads CASSQGGQGIYGYTF. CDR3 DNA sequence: TGTGCCAGCAGCCAAGGGGGACAGGGGATTTATGGCTACACCTTC.

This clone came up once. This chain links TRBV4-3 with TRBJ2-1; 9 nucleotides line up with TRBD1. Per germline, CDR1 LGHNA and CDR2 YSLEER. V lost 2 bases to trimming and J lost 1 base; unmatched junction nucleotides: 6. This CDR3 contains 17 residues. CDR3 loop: CASSQMYRGLSYNEQFF. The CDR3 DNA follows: TGCGCCAGCAGCCAAATGTACAGGGGGCTTTCCTACAATGAGCAGTTCTTC.

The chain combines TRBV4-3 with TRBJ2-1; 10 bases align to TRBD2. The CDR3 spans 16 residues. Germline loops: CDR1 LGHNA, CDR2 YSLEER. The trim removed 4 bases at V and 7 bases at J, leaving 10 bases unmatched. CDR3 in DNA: TGCGCCAGCAGCCCCTGGAGCGGGGGGGCCGAAAATGAGCAGTTCTTC. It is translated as CASSPWSGGAENEQFF.

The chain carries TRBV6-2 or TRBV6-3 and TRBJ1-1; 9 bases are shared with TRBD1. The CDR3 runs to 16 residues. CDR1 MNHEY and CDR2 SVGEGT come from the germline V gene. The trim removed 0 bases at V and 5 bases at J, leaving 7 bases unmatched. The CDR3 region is CASSYSKVTGGTEAFF. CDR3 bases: TGTGCCAGCAGTTACTCAAAAGTGACAGGGGGGACTGAAGCTTTCTTT.

CDR3 DNA sequence: TGTGCCAGCAGCCAATCCGTGTCCTACGAGCAGTACTTC. It specifies CASSQSVSYEQYF. The V and J genes are TRBV3-1 (or the pseudogene TRBV3-2) and TRBJ2-7, with D hard to call. This CDR3 is 13 amino acids long. V lost 2 bases and J 1 base, leaving 6 bases between the germline ends. Germline lookup yields CDR1 LGHDT and CDR2 YNNKEL (reference sequence).

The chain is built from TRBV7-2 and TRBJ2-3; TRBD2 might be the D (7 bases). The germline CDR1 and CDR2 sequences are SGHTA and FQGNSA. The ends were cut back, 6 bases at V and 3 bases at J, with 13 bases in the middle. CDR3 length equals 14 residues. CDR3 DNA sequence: TGTGCCAGCAGTTTTAGGGGGGGAACAGATACGCAGTATTTT. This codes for CASSFRGGTDTQYF.

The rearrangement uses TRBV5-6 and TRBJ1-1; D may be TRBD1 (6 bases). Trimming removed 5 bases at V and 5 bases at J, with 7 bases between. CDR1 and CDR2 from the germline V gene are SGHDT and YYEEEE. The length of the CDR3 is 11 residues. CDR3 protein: CASRQGTEAFF. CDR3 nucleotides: TGTGCCAGCAGACAGGGTACTGAAGCTTTCTTT.

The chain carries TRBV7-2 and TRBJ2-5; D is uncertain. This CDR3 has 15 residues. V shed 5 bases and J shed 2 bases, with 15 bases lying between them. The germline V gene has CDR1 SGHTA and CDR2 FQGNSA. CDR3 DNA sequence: TGTGCCAGCAGCCCCCTTTCTTGGGCTCAAGAGACCCAGTACTTC. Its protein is CASSPLSWAQETQYF.

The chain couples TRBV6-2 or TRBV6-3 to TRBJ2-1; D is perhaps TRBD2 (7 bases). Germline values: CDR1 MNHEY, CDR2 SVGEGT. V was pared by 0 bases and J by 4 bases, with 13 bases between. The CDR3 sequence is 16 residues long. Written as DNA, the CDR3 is TGTGCCAGCAGTTACTCAGGGGGAGGGTTGTACAATGAGCAGTTCTTC. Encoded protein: CASSYSGGGLYNEQFF.

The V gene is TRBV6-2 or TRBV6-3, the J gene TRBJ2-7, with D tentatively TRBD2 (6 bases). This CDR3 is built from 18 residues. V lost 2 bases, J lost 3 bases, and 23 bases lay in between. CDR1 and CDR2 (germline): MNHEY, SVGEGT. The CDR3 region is CASSYPRMGGASLYEQYF. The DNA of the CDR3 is TGTGCCAGCAGTTACCCCAGAATGGGCGGGGCCTCCCTCTACGAGCAGTACTTC.

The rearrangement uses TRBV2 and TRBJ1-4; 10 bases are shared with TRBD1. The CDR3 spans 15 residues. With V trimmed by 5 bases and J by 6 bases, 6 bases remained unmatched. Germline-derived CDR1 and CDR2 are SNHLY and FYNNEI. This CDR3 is CASSPDRGLYEKLFF. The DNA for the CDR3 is TGTGCCAGCAGTCCTGACAGGGGGCTCTATGAAAAACTGTTTTTT.

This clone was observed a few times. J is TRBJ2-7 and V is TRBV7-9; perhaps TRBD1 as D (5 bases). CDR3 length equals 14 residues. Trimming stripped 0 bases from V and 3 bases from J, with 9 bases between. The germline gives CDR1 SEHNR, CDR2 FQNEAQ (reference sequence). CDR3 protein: CASSLAPQGYEQYF. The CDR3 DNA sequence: TGTGCCAGCAGCTTAGCTCCGCAGGGCTACGAGCAGTACTTC.

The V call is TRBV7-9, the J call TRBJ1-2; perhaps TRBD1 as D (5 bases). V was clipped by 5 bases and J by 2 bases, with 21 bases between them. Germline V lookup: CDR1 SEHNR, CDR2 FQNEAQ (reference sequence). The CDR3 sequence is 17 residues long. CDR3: CASSPYAGVGLNYGYTF. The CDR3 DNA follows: TGTGCCAGCAGCCCTTATGCGGGGGTCGGCCTCAACTATGGCTACACCTTC.

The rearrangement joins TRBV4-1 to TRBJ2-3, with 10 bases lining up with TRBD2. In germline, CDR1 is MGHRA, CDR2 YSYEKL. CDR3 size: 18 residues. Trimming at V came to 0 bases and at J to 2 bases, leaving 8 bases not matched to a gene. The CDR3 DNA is TGCGCCAGCAGCCAAGATCCGGCTAGCGGGAGAAACACAGATACGCAGTATTTT. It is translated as CASSQDPASGRNTDTQYF.

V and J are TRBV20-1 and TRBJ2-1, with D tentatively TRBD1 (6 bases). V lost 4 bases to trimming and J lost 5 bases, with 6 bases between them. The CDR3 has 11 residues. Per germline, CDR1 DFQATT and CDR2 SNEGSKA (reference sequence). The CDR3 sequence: CSAKGDNEQFF. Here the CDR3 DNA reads TGCAGTGCTAAGGGGGACAATGAGCAGTTCTTC.

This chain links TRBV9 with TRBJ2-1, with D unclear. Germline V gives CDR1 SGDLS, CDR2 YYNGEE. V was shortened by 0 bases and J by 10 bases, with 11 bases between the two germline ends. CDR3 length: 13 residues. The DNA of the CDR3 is TGTGCCAGCAGCGTAGCCCCCGTTCGGGAGCAGTTCTTC. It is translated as CASSVAPVREQFF.

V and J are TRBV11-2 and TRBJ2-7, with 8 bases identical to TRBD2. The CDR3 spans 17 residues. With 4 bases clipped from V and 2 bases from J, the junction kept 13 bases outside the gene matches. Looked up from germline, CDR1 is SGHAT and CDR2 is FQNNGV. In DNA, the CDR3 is TGTGCCAGCAGCTCTGGAGGGTTAGCGGGGAGTACCTACGAGCAGTACTTC. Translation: CASSSGGLAGSTYEQYF.

Here the CDR3 DNA reads TGCGCCAGCAGCCAATCCAGGGCTACGAACTATGGCTACACCTTC. Translation gives CASSQSRATNYGYTF. This rearrangement joins TRBV4-3 to TRBJ1-2, with TRBD1 as a possible D gene (5 bases). The CDR3 length is 15 residues. Germline-derived CDR1 and CDR2 are LGHNA and YSLEER. Between the trimmed V and J ends, which lost 2 bases and 2 bases, there was a span of 12 bases.

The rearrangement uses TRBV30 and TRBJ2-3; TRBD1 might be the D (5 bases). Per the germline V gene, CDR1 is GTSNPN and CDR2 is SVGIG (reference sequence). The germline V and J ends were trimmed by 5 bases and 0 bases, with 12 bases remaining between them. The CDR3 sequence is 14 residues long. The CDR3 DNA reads TGTGCCTGGGGGGCAGTGTCTAGCACAGATACGCAGTATTTT. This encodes CAWGAVSSTDTQYF.